Sequencing of this T cell receptor beta chain was carried out in a study of blood T cell repertoires in COVID-19. Per the study methods: Estimates of nucleated cell counts were drawn from the amplification of reference gene primers. Produced via immunoSEQ multiplex PCR; TCRdb's table is partial and in-frame only. The D gene and trimming were derived from the DNA, and the V and J assignments and clone size from that table. The data show approximately 200,000 clones, around 75% seen once. The CDR3 spans 16 residues. The germline gives CDR1 SGHVS, CDR2 FQNEAQ. Unmatched junction bases numbered 9, after V lost 2 bases and J lost 5 bases.

This TCR derives from a woman aged 40 to 49 with COVID-19, enrolled during active disease. The sequencing input was peripheral blood. The rearrangement joins TRBV7-8 to TRBJ2-5; 9 bases match TRBD1. CDR3: CASSLYWTGAGETQYF. The CDR3 DNA is TGTGCCAGCAGCTTATATTGGACAGGGGCCGGGGAGACCCAGTACTTC. Drawing the rest from reference TRBV7-8 and TRBJ2-5, the complete variable domain is GAGVSQSPRYKVAKRGQDVALRCDPISGHVSLFWYQQALGQGPEFLTYFQNEAQLDKSGLPSDRFFAERPEGSVSTLKIQRTQQEDSAVYLCASSLYWTGAGETQYFGPGTRLLVL.